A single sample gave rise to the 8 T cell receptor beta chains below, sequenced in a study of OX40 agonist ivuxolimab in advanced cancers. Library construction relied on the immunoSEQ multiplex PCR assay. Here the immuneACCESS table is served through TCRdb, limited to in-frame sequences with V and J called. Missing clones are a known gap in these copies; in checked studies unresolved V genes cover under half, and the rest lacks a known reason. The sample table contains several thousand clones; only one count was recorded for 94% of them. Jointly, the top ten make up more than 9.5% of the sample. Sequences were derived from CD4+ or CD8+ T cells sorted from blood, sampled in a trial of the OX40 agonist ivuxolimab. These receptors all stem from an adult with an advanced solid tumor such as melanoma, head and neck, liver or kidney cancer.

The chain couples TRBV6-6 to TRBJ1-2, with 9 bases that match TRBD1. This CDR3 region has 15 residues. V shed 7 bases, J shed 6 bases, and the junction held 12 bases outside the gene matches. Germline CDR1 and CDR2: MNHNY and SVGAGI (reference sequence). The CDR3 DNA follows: TGTGCCAGCAATAAACCGGGACAGGGAGTGGATGGCTACACCTTC. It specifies CASNKPGQGVDGYTF.

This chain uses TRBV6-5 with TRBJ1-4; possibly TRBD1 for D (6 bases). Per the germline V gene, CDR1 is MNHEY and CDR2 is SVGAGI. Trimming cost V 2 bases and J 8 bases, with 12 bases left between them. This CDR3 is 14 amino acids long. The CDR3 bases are TGTGCCAGCAGTTACGGGGGGGCGAGCGAAAAACTGTTTTTT. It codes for CASSYGGASEKLFF.

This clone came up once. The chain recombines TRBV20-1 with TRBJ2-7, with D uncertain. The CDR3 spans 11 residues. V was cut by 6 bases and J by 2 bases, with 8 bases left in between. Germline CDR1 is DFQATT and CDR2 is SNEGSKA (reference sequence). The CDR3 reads CSALHTYEQYF. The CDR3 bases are TGCAGTGCCCTTCATACCTACGAGCAGTACTTC.

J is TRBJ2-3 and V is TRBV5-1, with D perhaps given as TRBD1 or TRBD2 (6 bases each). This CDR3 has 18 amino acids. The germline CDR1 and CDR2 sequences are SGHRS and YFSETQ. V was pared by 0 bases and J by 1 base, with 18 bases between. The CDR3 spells CASSLGRGVTSGTDTQYF. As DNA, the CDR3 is TGCGCCAGCAGCTTGGGTAGGGGGGTAACCTCTGGCACAGATACGCAGTATTTT. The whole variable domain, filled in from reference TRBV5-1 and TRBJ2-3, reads KAGVTQTPRYLIKTRGQQVTLSCSPISGHRSVSWYQQTPGQGLQFLFEYFSETQRNKGNFPGRFSGRQFSNSRSEMNVSTLELGDSALYLCASSLGRGVTSGTDTQYFGPGTRLTVL.

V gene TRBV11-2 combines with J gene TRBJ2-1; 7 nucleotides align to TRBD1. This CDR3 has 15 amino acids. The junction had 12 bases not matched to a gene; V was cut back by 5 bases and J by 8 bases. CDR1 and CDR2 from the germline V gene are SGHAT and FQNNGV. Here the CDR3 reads CASSPGQWWDHEQFF. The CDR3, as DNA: TGTGCCAGCAGCCCGGGACAGTGGTGGGACCATGAGCAGTTCTTC. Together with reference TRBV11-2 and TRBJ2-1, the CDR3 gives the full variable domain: EAGVAQSPRYKIIEKRQSVAFWCNPISGHATLYWYQQILGQGPKLLIQFQNNGVVDDSQLPKDRFSAERLKGVDSTLKIQPAKLEDSAVYLCASSPGQWWDHEQFFGPGTRLTVL.

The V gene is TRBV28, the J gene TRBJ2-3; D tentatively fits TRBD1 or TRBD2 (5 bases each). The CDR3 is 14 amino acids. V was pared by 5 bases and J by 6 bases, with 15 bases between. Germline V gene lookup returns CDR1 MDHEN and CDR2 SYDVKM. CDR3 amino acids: CASSMAGTTDTQYF. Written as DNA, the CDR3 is TGTGCCAGCAGTATGGCCGGGACCACGGATACGCAGTATTTT.

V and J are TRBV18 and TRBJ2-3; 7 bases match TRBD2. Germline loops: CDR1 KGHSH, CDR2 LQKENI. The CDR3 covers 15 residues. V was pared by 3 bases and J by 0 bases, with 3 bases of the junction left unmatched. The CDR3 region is CASSPGLISTDTQYF. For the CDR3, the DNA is TGTGCCAGCTCACCGGGACTAATAAGCACAGATACGCAGTATTTT.

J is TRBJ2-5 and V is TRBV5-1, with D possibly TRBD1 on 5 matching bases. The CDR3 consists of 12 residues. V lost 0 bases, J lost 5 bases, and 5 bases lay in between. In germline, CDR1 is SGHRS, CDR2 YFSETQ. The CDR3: CASSLEGETQYF. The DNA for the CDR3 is TGCGCCAGCAGCTTGGAGGGGGAGACCCAGTACTTC.